This TCR beta chain was profiled in a study of beta chain features in type 1 diabetes. Study-wide findings and caveats: Shortening that was moderate but significant affected the TCRB CDR3s of Type 1 diabetes patients in all four CD4+ subsets.

This clone was found a few times. Its antigen is not identified. TCRB transcripts that were expressed got sequenced, as all of the isolated RNA had been reverse transcribed. Using immunoSEQ multiplex PCR, the repertoire was profiled, and TCRdb retains in-frame clones only, with some absent. Of some 240,000 clones in the sample, 16% are singletons; the top ten hold approximately 0.087%. Trimming cost V 1 base and J 0 bases; bases outside gene matches: 4. The CDR3 runs to 15 residues. Germline V gives CDR1 GTSNPN, CDR2 SVGIG (reference sequence). The V call is TRBV30, the J call TRBJ2-7; TRBD2 agrees at 9 bases. The clonotype originates from a man aged 30 to 45 with type 1 diabetes. Sequencing used naive CD4+ T cells from blood. CDR3 bases: TGTGCCTGGAGTGCCTGGACTAGCGACTCCTACGAGCAGTACTTC. Translating gives CAWSAWTSDSYEQYF.